This passage covers 9 T cell receptor beta chains from one sample sequenced in a study of shared clonotypes between healthy human individuals. TCRdb's copy holds only in-frame clones and misses some; the assay was immunoSEQ multiplex PCR. This sample has roughly 640,000 clones, with roughly 70% found just once. The sequencing sample was made of memory CD4+ T cells sorted from blood. Subset described: CD45RA-negative fraction. Every receptor here comes from a woman in her 30s in good health.

V usage is TRBV19 and J usage is TRBJ2-1; 9 bases agree with TRBD2. Trimming took 5 bases from V and 4 from J; bases not matched to a gene: 9. This CDR3 comprises 16 residues. Germline-derived CDR1 and CDR2 are LNHDA and SQIVND (reference sequence). The CDR3 DNA sequence: TGTGCCAGTAGTCTTGTGGTAGCGGGGGCGTACAATGAGCAGTTCTTC. Its protein product is CASSLVVAGAYNEQFF.

J is TRBJ2-3 and V is TRBV19; D gene uncertain. The CDR3 extends over 15 amino acids. Germline V lookup: CDR1 LNHDA, CDR2 SQIVND (reference sequence). Trimming shortened V by 3 bases and J by 1 base, and 11 bases separated the two germline ends. CDR3 amino acids: CASSIFGAGTDTQYF. The CDR3 DNA is TGTGCCAGTAGTATTTTTGGTGCAGGCACAGATACGCAGTATTTT. Filled out from reference TRBV19 and TRBJ2-3, the complete variable domain reads DGGITQSPKYLFRKEGQNVTLSCEQNLNHDAMYWYRQDPGQGLRLIYYSQIVNDFQKGDIAEGYSVSREKKESFPLTVTSAQKNPTAFYLCASSIFGAGTDTQYFGPGTRLTVL.

This clone was seen only a few times. This chain connects TRBV5-6 to TRBJ1-5; 9 bases line up with TRBD1. Germline CDR1 is SGHDT and CDR2 is YYEEEE. Trimming took 2 bases from V and 4 from J; bases not matched to a gene: 4. The CDR3 covers 15 residues. The CDR3 sequence: CASSFQTGGNQPQHF. As DNA, the CDR3 is TGTGCCAGCAGCTTCCAGACAGGGGGAAATCAGCCCCAGCATTTT.

There are many counts of this clone. J is TRBJ2-3 and V is TRBV7-8, with D perhaps given as TRBD1 or TRBD2 (6 bases each). The CDR3 extends over 19 amino acids. CDR1 is SGHVS and CDR2 is FQNEAQ in the germline V gene. V lost 3 bases and J 0 bases, leaving 22 bases between the germline ends. DNA of the CDR3: TGTGCCAGCAGCTTTCGGGGGCGCACCCCCTCGTTTAGCACAGATACGCAGTATTTT. It is translated as CASSFRGRTPSFSTDTQYF.

V usage is TRBV10-1 and J usage is TRBJ1-5; D is undetermined. CDR1 is WNHNN, CDR2 SYGVQD, per germline (reference sequence). Trimming pared 0 bases from V and 6 bases from J, leaving 9 bases between. The CDR3 runs to 14 residues. The CDR3 coding sequence is TGCGCCAGCAGTGAGTCCAATGCGGGTCAGCCCCAGCATTTT. This sequence encodes CASSESNAGQPQHF.

The rearrangement uses TRBV28 and TRBJ1-5; a weak D match, TRBD1 (6 bases). Per the germline V gene, CDR1 is MDHEN and CDR2 is SYDVKM. With 6 bases removed from V and 5 bases from J, the gap between germline ends came to 17 bases. The CDR3 runs 15 residues. CDR3 bases: TGTGCCAGCAGACATCCTCAGCAGGGGCATCAGCCCCAGCATTTT. Its protein product is CASRHPQQGHQPQHF.

The V call is TRBV29-1, the J call TRBJ2-1; 8 bases align to TRBD1. With 6 bases clipped from V and 5 bases from J, the junction kept 9 bases outside the gene matches. CDR3 length: 14 residues. Germline V gene data show CDR1 as SQVTM and CDR2 as ANQGSEA. CDR3 loop: CSVSQGVPNNEQFF. The CDR3 coding sequence is TGCAGCGTATCACAGGGGGTCCCGAACAATGAGCAGTTCTTC.

This clone was counted between two and nine times. The rearrangement joins TRBV27 to TRBJ1-3; D remains unclear. The CDR3 has 15 amino acids. V lost 4 bases, J lost 0 bases, and 10 bases lay in between. CDR1 is MNHEY, CDR2 SMNVEV, per germline (reference sequence). The CDR3 DNA reads as TGTGCCAGCAGTTCCCGAGAGGTCTCTGGAAACACCATATATTTT. It translates to CASSSREVSGNTIYF.

This chain connects TRBV5-1 to TRBJ1-2; TRBD1 matches at 9 bases. Germline lookup yields CDR1 SGHRS and CDR2 YFSETQ. With V trimmed by 3 bases and J by 7 bases, 13 bases remained unmatched. This CDR3 is 16 amino acids long. The CDR3 bases are TGCGCCAGCAGCTATGGAACGCGGACAGGGGACCCTGGCTACACCTTC. This gives the protein CASSYGTRTGDPGYTF.